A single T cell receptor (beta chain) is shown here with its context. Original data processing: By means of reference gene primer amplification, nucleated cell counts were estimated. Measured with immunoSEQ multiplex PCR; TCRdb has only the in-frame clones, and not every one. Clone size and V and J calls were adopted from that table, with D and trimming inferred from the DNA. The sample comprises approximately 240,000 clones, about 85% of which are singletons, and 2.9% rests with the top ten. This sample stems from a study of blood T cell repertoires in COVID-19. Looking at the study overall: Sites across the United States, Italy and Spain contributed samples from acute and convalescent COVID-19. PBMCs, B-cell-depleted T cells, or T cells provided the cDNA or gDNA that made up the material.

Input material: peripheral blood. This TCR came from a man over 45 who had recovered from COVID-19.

This CDR3 is CASSRSGVNTGELFF. As DNA, the CDR3 is TGTGCCAGCAGCCGCAGCGGGGTGAACACCGGGGAGCTGTTTTTT. The V call is TRBV3-1 (or the pseudogene TRBV3-2), the J call TRBJ2-2, with 7 bases identical to TRBD2. The CDR3 has 15 residues. Losses at the gene ends were 4 bases for V and 1 base for J; bases not matched to a gene: 3. Germline loops: CDR1 LGHDT, CDR2 YNNKEL (reference sequence).